This T cell receptor beta chain emerged from a study of T cell repertoires in cytomegalovirus infection. Study background: Public TCR beta signatures provided an indication of both CMV infection and a matching HLA type.

Worth noting for this clonotype: As yet, its antigen is unknown. This CDR3 fails to terminate in the conserved phenylalanine or tryptophan, so it likely reflects a read error.

The CDR3 spans 18 residues. CDR1 SGHTA and CDR2 FQGNSA come from the germline V gene. Study results and limitations: Dominant in the ex vivo response were TCR beta clonotypes restricted by HLA-C and specific for CMV.

From the reads, TCRdb called clonotypes with MiXCR, one entry per CDR3 protein. The sample has just under 500,000 distinct CDR3 sequences; about 33% are singletons. Source: cultured PBMCs, taken from culture after CMV antigen stimulation. This receptor was taken from a human donor in good health (CMV status not recorded). Some clones in this sample may be carry-over from other donors' samples. The chain uses TRBV7-2 and TRBJ2-7, with 10 bases aligning to TRBD2. The CDR3 protein is CASSLSGLSSGSYDEQYL. In DNA, the CDR3 is TGTGCCAGCAGCTTGTCGGGACTCTCTAGCGGGAGTTACGACGAACAGTACTTG.